These T cell receptor beta chains were read from a single sample in a study of regulatory T cells in long-lasting Graves disease. TCRdb called the multiplex PCR reads again in MiXCR, with one record for every CDR3 protein. The data contain about 240,000 distinct CDR3 sequences, roughly a fifth of them singletons. This material consisted of peripheral blood mononuclear cells (PBMCs), taken at new diagnosis, from a patient treated with antithyroid drugs. The source of these receptors is a female donor with Graves disease. CDR3s include the opening cysteine and the closing phenylalanine or tryptophan.

TRBJ2-7	TRBV20-1	CSASIHTSAAEQYF
TRBJ2-1	TRBV10-3	CAISELPGGAGDEQFF
TRBJ2-1	TRBV18	CASSLGQARDNEQFF
TRBJ2-7	TRBV24-1	CATSAQGAYEQYF
TRBJ1-5	TRBV7-2	CASSDGGTSNQPQHF
TRBJ2-3	TRBV18	CASSAGTSGRDTQYF
TRBJ2-5	TRBV13	CASSPAGPKETQYF
TRBJ1-3	TRBV28	CASSPGQRAGNTIYF
TRBJ1-1	TRBV9	CASSVEYTRQGVNTEAFF
TRBJ2-3	TRBV5-4	CASKELAATDTQYF
TRBJ1-5	TRBV5-1	CASSLRSGGQPQHF
TRBJ2-3	TRBV20-1	CSAREGGNTDTQYF
TRBJ1-2	TRBV7-2	CASSRDREYGYTF
TRBJ1-2	TRBV3-1	CASSPSGQGGSGYTF
TRBJ2-1	TRBV3-1	CATARPGGGYNEQFF
TRBJ2-7	TRBV28	CASSLRGHSSYEQYF
TRBJ2-1	TRBV10-1	CASSEASAGGSSYNEQFF
TRBJ2-2	TRBV12-3/TRBV12-4	CASSFTGELFF
TRBJ2-2	TRBV6-4	CASSELAGVTGELFF
TRBJ2-7	TRBV3-1	CASSQTGGSYEQYF
TRBJ2-3	TRBV4-3	CASSQNGISPSTDTQYF
TRBJ2-1	TRBV7-8	CASRGLDSPRLDEQFF
TRBJ1-4	TRBV7-2	CASSLEGNEKLFF
TRBJ1-2	TRBV2	CASSEASRGNYGYTF
TRBJ1-2	TRBV19	CASRPPGVWGYTF
TRBJ2-7	TRBV3-1	CASSQNYEQYF
TRBJ2-7	TRBV5-1	CASSPGQGLSYEQYF
TRBJ2-3	TRBV5-1	CASSFSALTTDTQYF
TRBJ2-3	TRBV3-1	CASSQEVLAEETDTQYF
TRBJ2-7	TRBV4-3	CASSQILGVGYEQYF
TRBJ2-7	TRBV5-1	CASSLEHYEQYF
TRBJ1-2	TRBV6-2/TRBV6-3	CASSRARDSPYGYTF
TRBJ2-1	TRBV5-5	CASSWAGGASAEFF
TRBJ2-1	TRBV5-4	CASSAGTSGRKGDNEQFF
TRBJ1-1	TRBV11-2	CASSPGNSNTEAFF
TRBJ2-3	TRBV4-3	CASSRGGGSVTDTQYF
TRBJ2-1	TRBV24-1	CATSEGASGLQYNEQFF
TRBJ2-3	TRBV5-1	CASSLASFGLRFTDTQYF
TRBJ2-1	TRBV4-3	CASSPGTANNEQFF
TRBJ2-7	TRBV7-9	CASSLRQGAYEQYF
TRBJ2-1	TRBV3-1	CASSPDLTGGYNEQFF
TRBJ1-4	TRBV2	CASSQTGLEYEKLFF
TRBJ2-1	TRBV6-2/TRBV6-3	CASSYLSDEQFF
TRBJ2-7	TRBV5-1	CASSATHEQYF
TRBJ2-3	TRBV3-1	CASSRPTGNTQYF
TRBJ2-3	TRBV3-1	CASSQGLGADTQYF
TRBJ2-3	TRBV11-2	CASSLAGRTSTDTQYF
TRBJ2-2	TRBV27	CASSPRGRDTGELFF
TRBJ1-1	TRBV29-1	CSVEEMAGTEAFF
TRBJ2-5	TRBV29-1	CSALTGGVETQYF
TRBJ1-2	TRBV20-1	CSARRGRTGTYGYTF
TRBJ2-1	TRBV12-5	CASGRDPLRSEQFF
TRBJ2-5	TRBV6-1	CASSSGTGAQETQYF
TRBJ2-7	TRBV5-1	CASTRDRVEGEQYF
TRBJ2-3	TRBV18	CASSPYDRTDTQYF
TRBJ1-2	TRBV5-5	CASSAGIPLQGKGYTF
TRBJ2-7	TRBV5-1	CASSLPDSSTYEQYF
TRBJ2-7	TRBV7-2	CASSGRGPRGEQYF